Detailed here is one T cell receptor (beta chain). Method: immunoSEQ multiplex PCR; TCRdb's copy keeps in-frame clones and lacks some. The sample holds under 9,000 clones, around 80% seen once. This record belongs to a study of blood T cell repertoires in COVID-19. Sequenced material: peripheral blood. The TCR comes from a human donor in a cohort sampled during active COVID-19.

CDR3 DNA: TGTGCCAGCAGCTCCCTGACAGGGGGCCAAGAGACCCAGTACTTC. Protein product: CASSSLTGGQETQYF. The J gene is TRBJ2-5, the V gene TRBV11-2, with 9 bases matching TRBD1. The CDR3 totals 15 residues. V was clipped by 4 bases and J by 1 base; unmatched bases: 4. Looked up from germline, CDR1 is SGHAT and CDR2 is FQNNGV. Based on the CDR3 plus reference TRBV11-2 and TRBJ2-5, the full variable domain is EAGVAQSPRYKIIEKRQSVAFWCNPISGHATLYWYQQILGQGPKLLIQFQNNGVVDDSQLPKDRFSAERLKGVDSTLKIQPAKLEDSAVYLCASSSLTGGQETQYFGPGTRLLVL.